A single T cell receptor beta chain is shown here with its context. V shed 6 bases, J shed 0 bases, and the junction held 1 base outside the gene matches. CDR1 is ENHRY, CDR2 SYGVKD, per germline. The CDR3 is made up of 14 amino acids. Regarding time point: newly diagnosed GD, antithyroid drugs for less than 3 months. Making the TCR library involved RNA that had been extracted from PBMCs. Under American Thyroid Association guidelines, Graves' disease was diagnosed. A volume of approximately 9.8 milliliters of peripheral blood was collected in EDTA tubes. The authors built TCR beta libraries using iRepertoire HTBI primers and Arm-PCR of CDR3 regions. TCRdb fed the multiplex PCR reads into MiXCR, producing one record per CDR3 protein. The table has about 610,000 distinct CDR3 sequences, 15% to 20% seen once. The sample is drawn from a study of regulatory T cells in long-lasting Graves disease. These sequences were also reported in another study, on T cells in Graves' hyperthyroidism and ophthalmopathy. From that study: Model predictions of ophthalmopathy came a median around 6.5 months before onset.

J is TRBJ2-2 and V is TRBV10-3; the match to TRBD1 covers 7 bases. This specimen consisted of peripheral blood mononuclear cells (PBMCs), obtained at new diagnosis, from a patient treated with antithyroid drugs. The receptor was isolated from a young man with Graves disease. CDR3 nucleotides: TGTGCCATCAGGGGACAGTCGAACACCGGGGAGCTGTTTTTT. Protein product: CAIRGQSNTGELFF.